This T cell receptor (beta chain) emerged from a study of PD-1 blockade in classical Hodgkin lymphoma. The wider study: Patients were administered nivolumab (3 mg/kg intravenously) every 2 weeks. General study findings and limits: The drivers behind the repertoire differences, possibly disease activity or prior therapy, remain undefined. It was CD4+ TCR diversity, not CD8+, that rose significantly by C4D1. When set against healthy donors, newly diagnosed patients were reported to show lower baseline TCR diversity.

The data were produced by immunoSEQ multiplex PCR, yet TCRdb's version contains in-frame clones alone and is incomplete. This sample carries about 40,000 clones, 60% to 75% of them seen once, and the ten largest clones take less than 4%. No patient escaped relapse after autologous stem cell transplantation, and brentuximab vedotin exposure varied. Concerning this clone: Its antigen remains unknown.

This CDR3 region has 14 residues. Germline trimming cut 6 bases from V and 5 bases from J; bases unmatched to any gene: 4. Germline V gives CDR1 MNHEY, CDR2 SVGAGI. The rearrangement links TRBV6-5 to TRBJ1-4; 9 bases are a match to TRBD1. The material sequenced was peripheral blood mononuclear cells (PBMCs), taken at baseline. The source is a human donor with classical Hodgkin lymphoma. CDR3 amino acids: CASRMTGGNEKLFF. Here the CDR3 DNA reads TGTGCCAGCAGGATGACAGGGGGGAATGAAAAACTGTTTTTT.